The present T cell receptor (beta chain) was sequenced within a study of Ad26.COV2.S vaccination and SARS-CoV-2 variants. The table came from immunoSEQ multiplex PCR; TCRdb's copy has only in-frame clones and leaves some out. The sample lists approximately 240,000 clones, around 89% occurring once. This clone was observed once. Treatment denoted: roughly 20 received Ad26.COV2.S at low or high dose, single or two shots; about 5 received placebo; per-sample allocation not given. Specimens were obtained on day 63 following the first vaccine or placebo injection. In Boston, an adult donor aged 18-55 years took part. J gave up 4 bases and V 5 bases, and 5 bases lay outside the gene matches. Per germline, CDR1 SEHNR and CDR2 FQNEAQ (reference sequence). This CDR3 comprises 15 residues.

The receptor was derived from a person aged 18-60 years who received the Ad26.COV2.S COVID-19 vaccine or a placebo. Sequenced material: peripheral blood, taken in a trial of Ad26.COV2.S vaccine versus placebo. J is TRBJ1-5 and V is TRBV7-9; 10 bases map to TRBD1. The CDR3 coding sequence is TGTGCCAGCAGCCGTCTGGGACAGGGGAATCAGCCCCAGCATTTT. It yields the protein CASSRLGQGNQPQHF.